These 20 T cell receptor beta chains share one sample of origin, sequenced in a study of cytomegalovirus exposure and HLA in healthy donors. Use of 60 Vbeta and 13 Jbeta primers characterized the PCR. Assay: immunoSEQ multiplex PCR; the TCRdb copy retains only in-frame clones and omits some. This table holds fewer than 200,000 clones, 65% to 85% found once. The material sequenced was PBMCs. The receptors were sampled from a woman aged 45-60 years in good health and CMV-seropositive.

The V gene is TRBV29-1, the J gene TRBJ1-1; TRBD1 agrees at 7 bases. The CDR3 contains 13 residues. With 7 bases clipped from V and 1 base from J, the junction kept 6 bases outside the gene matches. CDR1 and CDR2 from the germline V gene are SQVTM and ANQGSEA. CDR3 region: CSAAGQRNTEAFF. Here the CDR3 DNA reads TGCAGCGCCGCGGGACAGAGGAACACTGAAGCTTTCTTT.

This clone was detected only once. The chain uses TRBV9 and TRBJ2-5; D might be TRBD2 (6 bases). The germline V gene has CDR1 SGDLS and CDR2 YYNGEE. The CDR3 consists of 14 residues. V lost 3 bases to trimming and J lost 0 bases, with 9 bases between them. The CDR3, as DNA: TGTGCCAGCAGCGAGGCGGGGTACCAAGAGACCCAGTACTTC. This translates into CASSEAGYQETQYF. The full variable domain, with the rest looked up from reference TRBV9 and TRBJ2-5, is DSGVTQTPKHLITATGQRVTLRCSPRSGDLSVYWYQQSLDQGLQFLIQYYNGEERAKGNILERFSAQQFPDLHSELNLSSLELGDSALYFCASSEAGYQETQYFGPGTRLLVL.

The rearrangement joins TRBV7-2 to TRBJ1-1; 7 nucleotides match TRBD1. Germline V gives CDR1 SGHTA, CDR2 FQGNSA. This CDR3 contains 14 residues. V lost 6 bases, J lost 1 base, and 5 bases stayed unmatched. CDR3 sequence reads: CASRRRQGNTEAFF. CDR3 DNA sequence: TGTGCCAGCAGGCGTCGACAGGGGAACACTGAAGCTTTCTTT.

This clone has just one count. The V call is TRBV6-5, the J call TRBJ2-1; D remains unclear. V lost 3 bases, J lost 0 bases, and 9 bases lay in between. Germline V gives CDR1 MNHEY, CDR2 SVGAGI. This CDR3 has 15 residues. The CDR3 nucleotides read TGTGCCAGCAGTTATAAGACTGGCTCCTACAATGAGCAGTTCTTC. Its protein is CASSYKTGSYNEQFF.

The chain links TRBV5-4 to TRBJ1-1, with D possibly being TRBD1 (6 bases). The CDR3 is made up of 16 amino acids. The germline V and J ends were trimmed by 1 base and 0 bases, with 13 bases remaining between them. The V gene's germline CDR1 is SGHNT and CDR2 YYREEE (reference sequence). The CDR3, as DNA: TGTGCCAGCAGCTTGAGGGGGGGGGCCCTGAACACTGAAGCTTTCTTT. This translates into CASSLRGGALNTEAFF.

The CDR3 nucleotides are TGTGCCAGCAGCGTAGGTAGCCTGTACAATGAGCAGTTCTTC. Translated: CASSVGSLYNEQFF. This sequence joins TRBV9 and TRBJ2-1; no clear D. The CDR3 is 14 residues long. Germline loops: CDR1 SGDLS, CDR2 YYNGEE. Trimming took off 0 bases at V and 4 bases at J, with 8 bases between the two ends.

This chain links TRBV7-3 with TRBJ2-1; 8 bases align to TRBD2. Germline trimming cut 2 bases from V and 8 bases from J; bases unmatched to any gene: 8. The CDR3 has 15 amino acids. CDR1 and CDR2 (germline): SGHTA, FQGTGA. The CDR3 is CASSLSLGTRHEQFF. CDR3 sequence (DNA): TGTGCCAGCAGCTTATCTTTAGGGACTAGGCATGAGCAGTTCTTC. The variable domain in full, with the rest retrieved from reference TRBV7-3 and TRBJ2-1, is GAGVSQTPSNKVTEKGKYVELRCDPISGHTALYWYRQSLGQGPEFLIYFQGTGAADDSGLPNDRFFAVRPEGSVSTLKIQRTERGDSAVYLCASSLSLGTRHEQFFGPGTRLTVL.

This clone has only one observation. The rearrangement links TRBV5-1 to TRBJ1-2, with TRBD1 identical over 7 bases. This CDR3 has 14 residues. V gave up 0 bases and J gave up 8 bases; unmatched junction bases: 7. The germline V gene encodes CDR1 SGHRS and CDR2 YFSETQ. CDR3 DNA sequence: TGCGCCAGCAGCTTGGAAGACAGGGAGTGGGGCTACACCTTC. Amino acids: CASSLEDREWGYTF.

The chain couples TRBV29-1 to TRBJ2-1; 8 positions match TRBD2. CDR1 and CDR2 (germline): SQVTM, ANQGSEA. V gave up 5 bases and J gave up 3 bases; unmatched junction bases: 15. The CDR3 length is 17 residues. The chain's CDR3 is CSVSSGGLGSIYNEQFF. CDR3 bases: TGCAGCGTTTCTTCGGGGGGGTTAGGGTCTATCTACAATGAGCAGTTCTTC.

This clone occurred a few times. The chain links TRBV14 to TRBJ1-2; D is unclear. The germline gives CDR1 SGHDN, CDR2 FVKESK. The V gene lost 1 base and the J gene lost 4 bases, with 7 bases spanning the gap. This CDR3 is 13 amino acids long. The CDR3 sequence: CASSQGRLYGYTF. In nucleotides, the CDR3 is TGTGCCAGCAGCCAAGGGAGACTCTATGGCTACACCTTC.

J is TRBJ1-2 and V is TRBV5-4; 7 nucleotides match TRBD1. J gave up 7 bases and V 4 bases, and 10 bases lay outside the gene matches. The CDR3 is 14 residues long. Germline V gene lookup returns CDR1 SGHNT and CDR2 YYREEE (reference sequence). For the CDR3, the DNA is TGTGCCAGCAGCCGGGAGGGGGCGCGCGGTGGCTACACCTTC. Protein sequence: CASSREGARGGYTF.

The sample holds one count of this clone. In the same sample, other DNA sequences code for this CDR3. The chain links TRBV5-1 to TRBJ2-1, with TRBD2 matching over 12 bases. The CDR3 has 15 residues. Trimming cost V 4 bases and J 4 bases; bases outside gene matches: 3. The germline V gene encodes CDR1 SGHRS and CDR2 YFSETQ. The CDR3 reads CASSLTSGGYNEQFF. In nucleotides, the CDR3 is TGCGCCAGCAGCCTCACTAGCGGGGGGTACAATGAGCAGTTCTTC.

The DNA of the CDR3 is TGTGCCAGCAGTGTAAACCAGCAAGAGACCCAGTACTTC. It encodes CASSVNQQETQYF. The chain couples TRBV2 to TRBJ2-5; D call uncertain. The V gene's germline CDR1 is SNHLY and CDR2 FYNNEI. CDR3 length: 13 amino acids. The V and J ends lost 4 bases and 2 bases respectively, with 8 bases between them.

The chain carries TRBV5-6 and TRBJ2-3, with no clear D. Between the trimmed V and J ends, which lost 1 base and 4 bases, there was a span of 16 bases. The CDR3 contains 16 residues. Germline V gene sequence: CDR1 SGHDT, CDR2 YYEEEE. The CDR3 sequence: CASSLRRNQQADTQYF. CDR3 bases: TGTGCCAGCAGCTTGAGACGGAATCAGCAGGCAGATACGCAGTATTTT.

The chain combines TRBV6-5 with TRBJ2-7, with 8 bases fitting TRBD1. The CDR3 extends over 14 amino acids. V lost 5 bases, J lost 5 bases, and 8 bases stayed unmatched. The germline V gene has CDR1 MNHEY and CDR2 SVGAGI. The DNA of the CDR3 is TGTGCCAGCAGTCCCGACAGGGGCTGTAACGAGCAGTACTTC. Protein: CASSPDRGCNEQYF.

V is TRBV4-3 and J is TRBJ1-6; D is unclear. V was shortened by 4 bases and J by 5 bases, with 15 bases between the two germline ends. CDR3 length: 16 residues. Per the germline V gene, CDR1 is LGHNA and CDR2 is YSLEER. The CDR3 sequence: CASSLALRLDNSPLHF. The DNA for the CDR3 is TGCGCCAGCAGCCTCGCGTTGCGCTTGGATAATTCACCCCTCCACTTT.

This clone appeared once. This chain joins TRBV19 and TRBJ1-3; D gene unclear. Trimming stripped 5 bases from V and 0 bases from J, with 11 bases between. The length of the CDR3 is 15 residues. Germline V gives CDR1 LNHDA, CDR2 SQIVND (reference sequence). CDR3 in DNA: TGTGCCAGTAGTCCGATCCACTCCTCTGGAAACACCATATATTTT. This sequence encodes CASSPIHSSGNTIYF. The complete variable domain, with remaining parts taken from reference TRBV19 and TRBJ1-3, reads DGGITQSPKYLFRKEGQNVTLSCEQNLNHDAMYWYRQDPGQGLRLIYYSQIVNDFQKGDIAEGYSVSREKKESFPLTVTSAQKNPTAFYLCASSPIHSSGNTIYFGEGSWLTVV.

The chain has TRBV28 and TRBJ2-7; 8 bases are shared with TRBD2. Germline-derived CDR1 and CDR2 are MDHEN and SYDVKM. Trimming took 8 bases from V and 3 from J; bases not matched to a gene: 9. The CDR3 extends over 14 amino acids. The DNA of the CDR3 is TGTGCCAGCGGGGTCCGGGAGGGAGTCTACGAGCAGTACTTC. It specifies CASGVREGVYEQYF.

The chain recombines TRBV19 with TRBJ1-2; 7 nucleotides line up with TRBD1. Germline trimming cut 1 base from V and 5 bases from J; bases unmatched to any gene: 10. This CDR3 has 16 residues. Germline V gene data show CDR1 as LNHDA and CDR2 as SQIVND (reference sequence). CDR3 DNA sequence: TGTGCCAGTAGTATAGGGGGGACAGACCGGCAATATGGCTACACCTTC. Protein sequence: CASSIGGTDRQYGYTF.

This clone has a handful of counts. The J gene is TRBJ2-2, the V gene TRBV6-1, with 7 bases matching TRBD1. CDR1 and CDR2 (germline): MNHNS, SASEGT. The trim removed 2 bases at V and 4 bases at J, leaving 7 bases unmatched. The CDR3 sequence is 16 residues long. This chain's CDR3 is CASSESQGVPTGELFF. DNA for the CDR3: TGTGCCAGCAGTGAAAGTCAGGGGGTGCCCACCGGGGAGCTGTTTTTT.